This T cell receptor (beta chain) was observed in a study of radiotherapy plus CTLA-4 blockade in lung cancer (dated by TCRdb to 2016 to 2019). About the full investigation: Objective responses were observed in approximately 17% of enrolled patients, and disease control was achieved in roughly 30%.

Libraries came from the immunoSEQ multiplex PCR assay. Here the immuneACCESS table is served through TCRdb, limited to in-frame sequences with V and J called. Missing clones are a known gap in these copies; in checked studies unresolved V genes cover under half, and the rest lacks a known reason. Here the sample has some 90,000 clones; more than 75% occur a single time. The ten largest clones take up just over 2% of the sample. The study evaluated CTLA-4 blockade (ipilimumab) given together with focal radiation therapy in patients who had chemo-refractory metastatic non-small-cell lung cancer. Comment on this clone: Its antigen has not been determined. Per-base qualities were not stored, and no clone one base away is much larger.

The V end gives up 4 bases and the J end 1 base, leaving 15 bases in the junction not matched to a gene. In the germline V gene (reference sequence), CDR1 corresponds to LNHDA and CDR2 to SQIVND. The CDR3 spans 18 residues, from the cysteine through the phenylalanine. The entry retains the CDR3 DNA only, 54 bases that are in frame from base 1. General findings and caveats noted by the study authors: Increased serum interferon-beta after radiation, together with early dynamic changes in blood T cell clones, were reported to be the strongest predictors of response. After treatment with radiotherapy and ipilimumab, TCR clones that originated in tumors expanded in peripheral blood.

The sample in question was peripheral blood, obtained from a patient treated with radiotherapy plus ipilimumab. This chain is built from TRBV19 and TRBJ1-2; 7 of the junction bases match TRBD1. This receptor was obtained from a human donor with non-small cell lung cancer who had a partial response to radiotherapy plus ipilimumab. The DNA reads TGTGCCAGTAGTACCCATGCTGTCCGCAGACAGGGTAACTATGGCTACACCTTC. This codes for CASSTHAVRRQGNYGYTF. The variable domain in full, with residues beyond the CDR3 obtained from the reference TRBV19 and TRBJ1-2 genes, is DGGITQSPKYLFRKEGQNVTLSCEQNLNHDAMYWYRQDPGQGLRLIYYSQIVNDFQKGDIAEGYSVSREKKESFPLTVTSAQKNPTAFYLCASSTHAVRRQGNYGYTFGSGTRLTVV.